These 10 T cell receptor beta chains were sequenced from one sample in a study of T cell clonality in common variable immunodeficiency. Whole-study findings and limits: Common variable immunodeficiency TCR beta sequences reportedly had fewer deletions and N-nucleotide insertions.

These TCRs are of unknown antigen specificity. Generated by immunoSEQ multiplex PCR, the TCRdb table keeps only in-frame clones and is missing some. Reported are 40,000 or so clones, none seen only once; the ten largest carry approximately 6%. The material sequenced was peripheral blood mononuclear cells. These receptor sequences come from a human donor with common variable immunodeficiency.

This clone showed up just a few times. The CDR3 end falls 3 residues outside the read, so it is completed with the germline J gene. The chain uses TRBV19 and TRBJ1-5; D might be TRBD1 (6 bases). The CDR3 has 14 amino acids. Trimming took 7 bases from V and 6 from J, leaving 16 bases between them. The germline gives CDR1 LNHDA, CDR2 SQIVND (reference sequence). The CDR3 spells CASNVRGPSQPQHF. Partial CDR3 DNA: TGTGCCAGTAACGTCAGGGGACCAAGTCAGCCC. The full variable domain, its missing parts supplied by reference TRBV19 and TRBJ1-5, is DGGITQSPKYLFRKEGQNVTLSCEQNLNHDAMYWYRQDPGQGLRLIYYSQIVNDFQKGDIAEGYSVSREKKESFPLTVTSAQKNPTAFYLCASNVRGPSQPQHFGDGTRLSIL.

In the case of this clone: The missing CDR3 end, 3 residues past where the read stops, is filled in from the germline J gene. The rearrangement joins TRBV6-2 or TRBV6-3 to TRBJ2-5; 7 nucleotides agree with TRBD2. Germline V gene lookup returns CDR1 MNHEY and CDR2 SVGEGT. The CDR3 runs to 13 residues. V gave up 8 bases and J gave up 4 bases; unmatched junction bases: 7. The part of the CDR3 DNA that was read is TGTGCCAGCCGCCGGGACTACCGAGAGACC. It is translated as CASRRDYRET. The entire CDR3 is CASRRDYRETQYF.

Only a few counts were recorded for this clone. The CDR3 extends 3 residues past the end of the read, so its final part is completed from the germline J gene. This rearrangement joins TRBV30 to TRBJ1-5; 7 bases line up with TRBD1. V lost 1 base to trimming and J lost 5 bases; unmatched junction nucleotides: 2. Per germline, CDR1 GTSNPN and CDR2 SVGIG (reference sequence). The CDR3 runs 13 residues. CDR3 protein: CAWSGQGYQPQHF. Incomplete CDR3 DNA: TGTGCCTGGAGTGGACAGGGATATCAGCCC.

As regards this clone: The CDR3 end lies 3 residues beyond the end of the read and is filled in from the germline J gene. The chain links TRBV7-6 to TRBJ1-1, with 8 nucleotides matching TRBD1. CDR1 is SGHVS and CDR2 is FNYEAQ in the germline V gene. The CDR3 has 14 amino acids. This CDR3 is CASRPQLGTGEAFF. Partial CDR3 DNA: TGTGCCAGCAGACCGCAACTTGGGACAGGCGAA.

This clone was recorded at least ten times. The read terminates 3 residues before the CDR3 end, so the remaining end is supplied by the germline J gene. The gene calls are TRBV29-1 and TRBJ2-7; TRBD1 agrees at 9 bases. Germline CDR1 SQVTM, CDR2 ANQGSEA. The CDR3 consists of 16 residues. V dropped 5 bases and J dropped 0; count of bases not matched to a gene: 11. The CDR3: CSVQKGGQGSSYEQYF. Partial CDR3 DNA: TGCAGCGTTCAAAAGGGAGGACAGGGGAGCTCCTACGAG.

At least ten counts were recorded for this clone. The read halts 3 residues ahead of the CDR3 end, with the missing end drawn from the germline J gene. This rearrangement joins TRBV30 to TRBJ1-6; 7 nucleotides align to TRBD1. The V gene's germline CDR1 is GTSNPN and CDR2 SVGIG (reference sequence). The CDR3 is 14 amino acids. Trimming cost V 0 bases and J 9 bases; bases outside gene matches: 5. CDR3 bases read: TGTGCCTGGAGTGTTAGACAGGGTGGTTCACCC. Translation: CAWSVRQGGSP. The complete CDR3 reads CAWSVRQGGSPLHF.

This clone occurred many times. The observed sequence ends 3 residues before the CDR3 terminus, with the missing tail filled in from the germline J gene. The chain employs TRBV10-3 and TRBJ2-3, with 9 bases that match TRBD2. The V gene end was trimmed by 2 bases and the J gene end by 4 bases; junction bases not matched to a gene: 4. This CDR3 region has 15 residues. Germline V gives CDR1 ENHRY, CDR2 SYGVKD. The CDR3 here is CAISEPTSGPDTQYF. CDR3 DNA (partial): TGTGCCATCAGTGAGCCGACTAGCGGCCCAGATACG.

This clone has at least ten counts. The CDR3 goes on 3 residues after the read ends, and that part is filled in from the germline J gene. The chain recombines TRBV20-1 with TRBJ2-7; 7 nucleotides align to TRBD2. The CDR3 runs to 17 residues. Trimming removed 0 bases from V and 1 base from J; junction bases left unmatched: 12. CDR1 and CDR2 (germline): DFQATT, SNEGSKA (reference sequence). The sequenced part of the CDR3 DNA is TGCAGTGCTAGAGATTTCATCCAGGCGGGAGTATCCTACGAG. Its protein is CSARDFIQAGVSYE. The complete CDR3 protein is CSARDFIQAGVSYEQYF.

This clone appeared a few times. The CDR3 is cut off 3 residues early in the read; its end comes from the germline J gene. V is TRBV19 and J is TRBJ2-7, with 15 positions matching TRBD2. The trim removed 6 bases at V and 2 bases at J, leaving 2 bases unmatched. The CDR3 is made up of 15 amino acids. Looked up from germline, CDR1 is LNHDA and CDR2 is SQIVND (reference sequence). This CDR3 is CASSRTSGGAYEQYF. CDR3 DNA, as far as it was read: TGTGCCAGTAGCAGGACTAGCGGGGGGGCCTACGAG.

Notes on this clone: The CDR3 end is not reached by the read, which stops 3 residues before it; the germline J gene fills it in. This chain joins TRBV5-1 and TRBJ2-7, with TRBD2 identical over 9 bases. The CDR3 extends over 14 amino acids. Trimming cost V 4 bases and J 6 bases; bases outside gene matches: 8. Germline V gene data show CDR1 as SGHRS and CDR2 as YFSETQ. The CDR3 region is CASSPVAGGSEQYF. Partial CDR3 DNA: TGCGCCAGCAGCCCAGTGGCGGGGGGGAGCGAG.